These 30 T cell receptor beta chains were all obtained from the same sample, sequenced in a study of CD8+CD57+ T cells in acquired aplastic anemia. Patients sequenced had flow cytometry evidence of CD8+CD57+ cell expansion. The use of genomic DNA as template underpinned the TCR beta VDJ and CDR3 profiling. TCRdb analysed the reads with MiXCR anew, one entry per CDR3 protein. The table lists more than 250,000 distinct CDR3 sequences, 82% of them singletons. The sequencing sample was made of sorted CD4+, CD8+, or CD8+CD57+ T cells (not recorded which) from PBMCs. These receptor sequences come from a human donor with aplastic anemia.

With respect to this clonotype: A much larger clone lies one base from this, so it may be a read error. The genes are TRBV7-9 and TRBJ2-3, with TRBD2 matching 9 bases. Germline V gene data show CDR1 as SEHNR and CDR2 as FQNEAQ (reference sequence). This CDR3 is built from 14 residues. The CDR3 coding sequence is TGTGCCAGCAGCTTTGCAAGAAGCGGGGGGAGCGAGGAGTTT. Translating it yields CASSFARSGGSEEF.

Comments on this clonotype: As the CDR3 is not closed by the conserved phenylalanine or tryptophan, this likely results from a read error. It is unclear where the CDR3 begins or ends on the DNA, so no DNA is shown, and the CDR3 is as TCRdb lists it. The V and J genes are TRBV15 and TRBJ2-6. The CDR3 is 16 residues long, counting both termini. CDR1 is LNHNV, CDR2 YYDKDF, per germline (reference sequence). CDR3 sequence: CATSRAGRQEAHDLTL.

As concerns this clonotype: Since no conserved phenylalanine or tryptophan closes the CDR3, a read error is the likely cause. The limits of the CDR3 on the DNA are not certain, so only TCRdb's listed CDR3 is given. J is TRBJ2-7 and V is TRBV7-2; TRBD2 reflects the table's D call only, with no check against the DNA. Germline-derived CDR1 and CDR2 are SGHTA and FQGNSA. Ends included, the CDR3 has 12 residues. CDR3 in amino acids: CASSLDGGHQTH.

A word on this clonotype: One junction end disagrees with the germline gene, perhaps due to a read error. The V call is TRBV2, the J call TRBJ1-5, with TRBD1 as a possible D gene (6 bases). The end of the DNA aligns better with TRBJ2-3, so the J call may be wrong. The CDR3 spans 13 residues. Germline loops: CDR1 SNHLY, CDR2 FYNNEI. CDR3: CASGDTGTHTQYF. DNA of the CDR3: TGTGCCAGCGGGGACACGGGCACACATACGCAGTATTTT.

On this clonotype: No conserved phenylalanine or tryptophan ends this CDR3, so it is likely a read error. Because the CDR3's place on the DNA is in doubt, the DNA is left out and the CDR3 is given as listed by TCRdb. CDR3 region: CASSDGADTQHFV. The J gene is TRBJ2-1, the V gene TRBV9; the D call TRBD1 from the table was never checked on the DNA. Per germline, CDR1 SGDLS and CDR2 YYNGEE. A total of 13 residues make up the CDR3, ends included.

The chain employs TRBV5-7 and TRBJ2-7; TRBD2 is a possible D gene (6 bases). TRBV5-7 qualifies as an ORF whose function is uncertain. There are 16 residues in the CDR3. The ends were cut back, 4 bases at V and 4 bases at J, with 21 bases in the middle. The CDR3 coding sequence is TGTGCCAGCAGCCTAGGGGAGGCACATCAAGGTTACGAGCAGTACTTC. The encoded protein is CASSLGEAHQGYEQYF.

V is TRBV15 and J is TRBJ2-7, with D unclear. Germline V gene data show CDR1 as LNHNV and CDR2 as YYDKDF (reference sequence). V lost 4 bases to trimming and J lost 0 bases, with 7 bases between them. The length of the CDR3 is 13 residues. The CDR3 nucleotides are TGTGCCACCAGCACGTCGGGCTCCTACGAGCAGTACTTC. It encodes CATSTSGSYEQYF.

This clonotype showed up many times. CDR3 sequence reads: CASSIGISSYEQYF. The CDR3 DNA is TGTGCCAGTAGTATCGGGATTTCCTCCTACGAGCAGTACTTC. This chain joins TRBV19 and TRBJ2-7, with a tentative D call TRBD2 (5 bases). CDR3 size: 14 residues. Germline values: CDR1 LNHDA, CDR2 SQIVND (reference sequence). V shed 3 bases and J shed 0 bases, with 9 bases lying between them.

Note on this clonotype: The CDR3 does not end in the conserved phenylalanine or tryptophan, so this is likely a read error. The DNA is omitted, as the CDR3 cannot be located on it reliably, and the CDR3 follows TCRdb's listing. The genes are TRBV9 and TRBJ2-3. Germline lookup yields CDR1 SGDLS and CDR2 YYNGEE. The CDR3 is 13 amino acids in total, end residues counted. The CDR3 here is CASGDGGTETQNI.

J is TRBJ2-1 and V is TRBV11-3; D is unclear. V was cut by 3 bases and J by 8 bases, with 20 bases left in between. In germline, CDR1 is SGHNT, CDR2 YENEEA. CDR3 length: 16 residues. DNA of the CDR3: TGTGCCAGCAGCTTGGATGGCGGAAACGGTCAGGATGAGCAGTTCTTC. It codes for CASSLDGGNGQDEQFF.

The genes are TRBV7-2 and TRBJ2-1; 8 bases fit TRBD2. The V segment lost 4 bases and the J segment 8 bases; nucleotides outside the gene matches: 13. CDR1 SGHTA and CDR2 FQGNSA come from the germline V gene. The CDR3 has 16 amino acids. As DNA, the CDR3 is TGTGCCAGCAGCTCGCAAAGAGGCGGGGGGACCGATGAGCAGTTCTTC. Translated: CASSSQRGGGTDEQFF.

The CDR3 nucleotides are TGTGCCAGCAGCTTTCATCCAGACGGGCCAGCCCTTTCCCTGTTTTTT. The encoded protein is CASSFHPDGPALSLFF. This sequence joins TRBV7-2 and TRBJ1-4, with D hard to call. The CDR3 spans 16 residues. V lost 3 bases to trimming and J lost 14 bases, with 25 bases between them. The germline V gene has CDR1 SGHTA and CDR2 FQGNSA.

Of note for this clonotype: Because the CDR3 is missing its conserved closing phenylalanine or tryptophan, this is likely a read error. The chain combines TRBV7-2 with TRBJ2-1; D is ambiguous. The germline V gene encodes CDR1 SGHTA and CDR2 FQGNSA. The CDR3 sequence is 12 residues long. DNA of the CDR3: TGTGCCAGCAGCCTGGGCCCCAATGCGCAGTTCCAC. This sequence encodes CASSLGPNAQFH.

Concerning this clonotype: This may be a read error, as it is one base from a much larger clone. The conserved phenylalanine or tryptophan is not found at the CDR3 terminus, so this likely reflects a read error. The V call is TRBV7-9, the J call TRBJ1-2; maybe TRBD1 (6 bases). The CDR3 has 17 amino acids. V was trimmed by 3 bases and J by 3 bases, leaving 20 bases between them. The V gene's germline CDR1 is SEHNR and CDR2 FQNEAQ (reference sequence). CDR3 in DNA: TGTGCCAGCAGCTTTCAAAGAAGCGGGGGCTTGGACTATGGCTACACCTTA. This encodes CASSFQRSGGLDYGYTL.

V usage is TRBV27 and J usage is TRBJ2-4, with 9 bases that match TRBD2. The junction had 5 bases not matched to a gene; V was cut back by 5 bases and J by 6 bases. The CDR3 length is 14 residues. Germline lookup yields CDR1 MNHEY and CDR2 SMNVEV (reference sequence). The CDR3 bases are TGTGCCAGCAGTCGCGGGGGGGCTTTAAACATTCAGTACTTC. This translates into CASSRGGALNIQYF.

The gene calls are TRBV19 and TRBJ2-1, with 10 bases fitting TRBD2. The CDR3 has 16 amino acids. J gave up 7 bases and V 3 bases, and 9 bases lay outside the gene matches. Germline V gives CDR1 LNHDA, CDR2 SQIVND (reference sequence). The CDR3 nucleotides read TGTGCCAGTAGTATCCTGTCTAGCGGGGGAAGTAATGAGCAGTTCTTC. This encodes CASSILSSGGSNEQFF.

As for this clonotype: An end of the junction differs from the germline gene, which may be a read error. CDR3 coding DNA: TGTGCCAGCAGCCAAGCTCAGGGTCCACCGGTCTTC. Its translation: CASSQAQGPPVF. The chain employs TRBV5-1 and TRBJ2-1, with D maybe TRBD1 (5 bases). Germline V lookup: CDR1 SGHRS, CDR2 YFSETQ. CDR3 size: 12 residues. Looking up the rest from reference TRBV5-1 and TRBJ2-1 gives the full variable domain: KAGVTQTPRYLIKTRGQQVTLSCSPISGHRSVSWYQQTPGQGLQFLFEYFSETQRNKGNFPGRFSGRQFSNSRSEMNVSTLELGDSALYLCASSQAQGPPVFGPGTRLTVL.

In the case of this clonotype: One junction end does not reproduce the germline sequence, and a read error may be involved. This chain links TRBV7-2 with TRBJ2-1, with D possibly TRBD2 on 6 matching bases. In germline, CDR1 is SGHTA, CDR2 FQGNSA. The CDR3 spans 13 residues. The CDR3 loop is CASSDREIDVHYF. The CDR3 DNA sequence: TGTGCCAGCAGCGATCGGGAGATCGATGTGCACTATTTC. Full variable domain (remainder filled in from reference TRBV7-2 and TRBJ2-1): GAGVSQSPSNKVTEKGKDVELRCDPISGHTALYWYRQSLGQGLEFLIYFQGNSAPDKSGLPSDRFSAERTGGSVSTLTIQRTQQEDSAVYLCASSDREIDVHYFGPGTRLTVL.

The CDR3 is CSSDRVYNEQFF. CDR3 DNA: TGCAGCTCGGACAGGGTGTACAATGAGCAGTTCTTC. The gene calls are TRBV29-1 and TRBJ2-1; TRBD1 matches 8 bases. Germline V gives CDR1 SQVTM, CDR2 ANQGSEA. This CDR3 spans 12 amino acids. The ends lost 8 bases at V and 4 bases at J; junction bases unmatched: 4.

As concerns this clonotype: Relative to the germline gene, one junction end is altered; a read error may explain this. The chain recombines TRBV7-9 with TRBJ2-5; the D call may be TRBD1 or TRBD2 (6 bases each). From germline, CDR1 is SEHNR and CDR2 FQNEAQ (reference sequence). The CDR3 totals 14 residues. CDR3 in amino acids: CATSSEREGGTQYF. DNA of the CDR3: TGTGCCACCAGCAGTGAAAGAGAGGGGGGGACCCAGTACTTC.

The rearrangement joins TRBV2 to TRBJ2-1, with a tentative D call TRBD1 (5 bases). The DNA end is a closer match to TRBJ2-7, so the J assignment may be wrong. Germline V gives CDR1 SNHLY, CDR2 FYNNEI. The CDR3 length is 16 residues. The chain's CDR3 is CASRTQGHASIDEQYF. The CDR3 region has the DNA TGTGCCAGCAGGACACAAGGACACGCGAGCATCGACGAGCAGTACTTC.

V and J are TRBV25-1 and TRBJ1-4, with no clear D. The CDR3 extends over 15 amino acids. Trimming took off 7 bases at V and 0 bases at J, with 12 bases between the two ends. CDR1 and CDR2 (germline): MGHDK, SYGVNS. The CDR3, as DNA: TGTGCCAGCACCAATTGGGGTGCAACTAATGAAAAACTGTTTTTT. It encodes CASTNWGATNEKLFF.

Comment on this clonotype: Likely a read error: the CDR3 ends without its conserved phenylalanine or tryptophan. The DNA is left out, because the CDR3 cannot be placed on it with certainty; the CDR3 is given as TCRdb lists it. V usage is TRBV7-6 and J usage is TRBJ2-3. Germline CDR1 SGHVS, CDR2 FNYEAQ. The CDR3 has 13 amino acids, counting both end residues. CDR3 region: CASSYALRDVEQY.

Comment on this clonotype: Here the CDR3 omits its conserved ending phenylalanine or tryptophan, so a read error is the likely source. It is unclear where the CDR3 begins or ends on the DNA, so no DNA is shown, and the CDR3 is as TCRdb lists it. The chain has TRBV2 and TRBJ2-3; the table gives TRBD1 as D, unverified against the DNA. Germline V gives CDR1 SNHLY, CDR2 FYNNEI. The CDR3 sequence runs 15 residues, both termini included. The CDR3 sequence is CASRRQGTSTDTHDL.

The genes are TRBV2 and TRBJ2-3, with a tentative D call TRBD2 (6 bases). Trimming took off 8 bases at V and 10 bases at J, with 22 bases between the two ends. The germline V gene has CDR1 SNHLY and CDR2 FYNNEI. The CDR3 has 14 residues. DNA for the CDR3: TGTGCCAGCGGGGACGGGGGAAGTCCCGAGCCGCAGTATTTT. It is translated as CASGDGGSPEPQYF. Complete variable domain (other parts from reference TRBV2 and TRBJ2-3): EPEVTQTPSHQVTQMGQEVILRCVPISNHLYFYWYRQILGQKVEFLVSFYNNEISEKSEIFDDQFSVERPDGSNFTLKIRSTKLEDSAMYFCASGDGGSPEPQYFGPGTRLTVL.

This clonotype was observed once. The V and J genes are TRBV12-3 or TRBV12-4 and TRBJ1-1; D ambiguous. V dropped 7 bases and J dropped 7 bases, with 10 bases sitting between them. The CDR3 runs to 11 residues. The CDR3 sequence: CASTVVGEAFF. The CDR3 DNA is TGTGCCAGCACCGTGGTGGGTGAAGCTTTCTTT.

This clonotype appeared once. The gene calls are TRBV2 and TRBJ2-7, with D possibly TRBD2 on 6 matching bases. The V end lost 6 bases, the J end lost 3 bases, and 15 bases lay between the germline ends. The germline gives CDR1 SNHLY, CDR2 FYNNEI. CDR3 size: 14 residues. The DNA of the CDR3 is TGTGCCAGCAGCGGCGGAGGGGCAGGCTACGAGCAGTACGTC. It translates to CASSGGGAGYEQYV.

With regard to this clonotype: One junction end disagrees with the germline gene, perhaps due to a read error. The chain recombines TRBV7-8 with TRBJ2-3; TRBD2 might be the D (6 bases). The CDR3 loop spans 14 amino acids. Germline V gives CDR1 SGHVS, CDR2 FQNEAQ. The CDR3 coding sequence is TGTGCCAGCAGCTCCGGGGGTACGGGTGGAAAGTTGTTTTTT. It encodes CASSSGGTGGKLFF.

The rearrangement links TRBV7-9 to TRBJ2-5, with 7 bases fitting TRBD1. V shed 3 bases and J 14 bases; nucleotides not matched to a gene: 18. The CDR3 is made up of 15 amino acids. CDR1 and CDR2 from the germline V gene are SEHNR and FQNEAQ (reference sequence). CDR3 in DNA: TGTGCCAGCAGCTTGTACAGGGGTGCCCCTACGAGCAGTTACTTC. Translated: CASSLYRGAPTSSYF.

Comments on this clonotype: At one of its ends the junction is not consistent with the germline gene, which may arise from a read error. The chain combines TRBV9 with TRBJ2-3; D not resolved. Germline assignment: CDR1 SGDLS and CDR2 YYNGEE. The CDR3 runs 14 residues. CDR3 DNA: TGTGCCAGCAGCGCCCGGGTCTCGAGAGATAAGCCCCATTTT. Amino acids: CASSARVSRDKPHF.